This T cell receptor (beta chain) was sequenced during a study of blood T cell repertoires in COVID-19. The CDR3 has 16 amino acids. CDR1 is MNHEY, CDR2 SVGAGI, per germline. V shed 0 bases and J 5 bases; nucleotides not matched to a gene: 5. Assay used: immunoSEQ multiplex PCR; TCRdb lists only in-frame clones, some missing. This table holds about 430,000 clones, approximately 90% found once. This chain uses TRBV6-5 with TRBJ2-1; 9 bases are a match to TRBD2. This receptor was identified in a man aged 18 to 30 with COVID-19, enrolled during active disease. The material sequenced was peripheral blood. CDR3 protein: CASSYSAGGAHNEQFF. The CDR3 bases are TGTGCCAGCAGTTACTCCGCGGGAGGGGCCCACAATGAGCAGTTCTTC.